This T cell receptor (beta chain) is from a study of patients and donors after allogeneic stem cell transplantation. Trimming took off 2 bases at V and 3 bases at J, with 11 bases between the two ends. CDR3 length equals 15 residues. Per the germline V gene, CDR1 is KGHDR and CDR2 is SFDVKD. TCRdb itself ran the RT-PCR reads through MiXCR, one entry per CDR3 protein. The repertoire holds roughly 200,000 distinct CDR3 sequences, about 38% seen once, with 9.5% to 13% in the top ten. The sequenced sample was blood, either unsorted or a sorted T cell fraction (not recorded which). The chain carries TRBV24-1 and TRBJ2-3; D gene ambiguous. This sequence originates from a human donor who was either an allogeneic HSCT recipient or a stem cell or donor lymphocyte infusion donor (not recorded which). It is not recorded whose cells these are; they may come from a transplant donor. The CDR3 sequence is CATSDSALVTDTQYF. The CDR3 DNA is TGTGCCACCAGTGATTCAGCCTTGGTGACAGATACGCAGTATTTT.